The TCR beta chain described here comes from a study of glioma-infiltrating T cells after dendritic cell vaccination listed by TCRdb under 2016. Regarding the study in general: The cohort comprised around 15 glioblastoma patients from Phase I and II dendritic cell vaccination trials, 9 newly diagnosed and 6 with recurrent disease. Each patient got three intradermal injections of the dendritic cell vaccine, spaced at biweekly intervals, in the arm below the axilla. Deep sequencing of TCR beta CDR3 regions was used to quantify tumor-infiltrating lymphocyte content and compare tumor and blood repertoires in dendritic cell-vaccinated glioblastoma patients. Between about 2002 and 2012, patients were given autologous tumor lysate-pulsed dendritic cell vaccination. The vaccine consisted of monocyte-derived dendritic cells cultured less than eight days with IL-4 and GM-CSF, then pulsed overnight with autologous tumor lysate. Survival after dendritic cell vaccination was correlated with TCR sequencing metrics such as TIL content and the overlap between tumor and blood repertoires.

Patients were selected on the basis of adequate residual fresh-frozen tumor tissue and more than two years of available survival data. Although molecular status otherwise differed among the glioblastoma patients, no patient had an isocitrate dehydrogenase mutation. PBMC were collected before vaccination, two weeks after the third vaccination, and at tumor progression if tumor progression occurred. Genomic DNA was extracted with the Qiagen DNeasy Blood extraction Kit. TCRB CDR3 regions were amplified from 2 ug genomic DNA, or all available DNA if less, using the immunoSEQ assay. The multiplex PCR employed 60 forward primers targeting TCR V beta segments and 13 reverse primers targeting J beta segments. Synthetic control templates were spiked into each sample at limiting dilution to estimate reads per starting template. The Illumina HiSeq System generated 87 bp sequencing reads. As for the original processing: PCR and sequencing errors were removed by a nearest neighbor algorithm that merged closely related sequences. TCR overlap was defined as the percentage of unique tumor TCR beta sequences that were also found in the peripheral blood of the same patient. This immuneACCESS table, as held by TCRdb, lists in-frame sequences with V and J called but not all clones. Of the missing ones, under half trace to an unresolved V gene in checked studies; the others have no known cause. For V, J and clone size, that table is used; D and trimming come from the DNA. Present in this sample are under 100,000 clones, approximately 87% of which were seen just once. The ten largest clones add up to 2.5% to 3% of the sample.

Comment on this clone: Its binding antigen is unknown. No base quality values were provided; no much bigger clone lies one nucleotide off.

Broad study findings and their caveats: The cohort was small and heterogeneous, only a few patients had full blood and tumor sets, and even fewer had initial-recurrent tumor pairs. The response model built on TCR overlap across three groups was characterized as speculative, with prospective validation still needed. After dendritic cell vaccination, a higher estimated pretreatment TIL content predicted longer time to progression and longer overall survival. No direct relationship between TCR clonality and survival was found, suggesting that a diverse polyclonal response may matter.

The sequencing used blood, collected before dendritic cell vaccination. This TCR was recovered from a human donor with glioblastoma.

The CDR3 reads as follows: CASSSRDRGLEQYF. The nucleotide sequence is TGTGCCAGCAGCTCCCGGGACAGGGGTCTTGAGCAGTACTTC. The chain employs TRBV5-6 and TRBJ2-7; TRBD1 matches 10 bases in the middle. CDR1 SGHDT and CDR2 YYEEEE were looked up in the germline V gene. Its CDR3 holds 14 amino acids, cysteine through phenylalanine. The retained sequence is limited to the CDR3, 42 bases, with the frame set at the first base. The junction shows trimming of 3 bases on V and 7 bases on J, and the gene matches do not reach 7 bases of it.